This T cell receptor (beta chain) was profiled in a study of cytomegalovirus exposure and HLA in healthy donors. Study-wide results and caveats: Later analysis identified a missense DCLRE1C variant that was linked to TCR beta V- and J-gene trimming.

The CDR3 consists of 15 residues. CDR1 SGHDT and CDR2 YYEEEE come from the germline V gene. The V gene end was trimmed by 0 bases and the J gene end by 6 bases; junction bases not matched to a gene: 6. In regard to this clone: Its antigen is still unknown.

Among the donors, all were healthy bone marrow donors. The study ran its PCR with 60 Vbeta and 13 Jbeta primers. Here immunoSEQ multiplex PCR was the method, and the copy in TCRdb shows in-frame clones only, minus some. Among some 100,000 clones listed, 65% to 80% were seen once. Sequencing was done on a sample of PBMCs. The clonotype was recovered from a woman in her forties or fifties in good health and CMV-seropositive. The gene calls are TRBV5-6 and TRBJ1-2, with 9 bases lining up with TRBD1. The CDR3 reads CASSLDYRGQNGYTF. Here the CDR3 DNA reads TGTGCCAGCAGCTTGGACTACAGGGGGCAGAATGGCTACACCTTC.